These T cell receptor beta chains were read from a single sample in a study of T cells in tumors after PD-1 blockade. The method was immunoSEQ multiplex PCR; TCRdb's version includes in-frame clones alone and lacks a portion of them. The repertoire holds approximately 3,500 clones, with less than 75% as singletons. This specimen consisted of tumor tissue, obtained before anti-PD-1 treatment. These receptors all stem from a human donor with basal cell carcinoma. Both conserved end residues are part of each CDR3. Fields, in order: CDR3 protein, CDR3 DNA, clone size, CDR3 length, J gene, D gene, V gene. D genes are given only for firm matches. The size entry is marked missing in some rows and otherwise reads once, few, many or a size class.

cdr3_aa: CASSFTDTQYF
cdr3_nt: TGTGCCAGCAGCTTCACAGATACGCAGTATTTT
clone_size: NA
cdr3_length: 11
j_call: TRBJ2-3
d_call: NA
v_call: TRBV5-4

cdr3_aa: CASSQARGGEAFF
cdr3_nt: TGTGCCAGCAGCCAAGCGAGGGGCGGTGAAGCTTTCTTT
clone_size: NA
cdr3_length: 13
j_call: TRBJ1-1
d_call: NA
v_call: TRBV4-2

cdr3_aa: CASSLAGQPQYF
cdr3_nt: TGTGCCAGCAGCTTAGCAGGGCAACCCCAGTACTTC
clone_size: NA
cdr3_length: 12
j_call: TRBJ2-5
d_call: NA
v_call: TRBV7-2

cdr3_aa: CASSVVRAGLAATGELFF
cdr3_nt: TGTGCCAGCAGTGTGGTTCGTGCGGGCCTAGCGGCCACCGGGGAGCTGTTTTTT
clone_size: NA
cdr3_length: 18
j_call: TRBJ2-2
d_call: TRBD2
v_call: TRBV2

cdr3_aa: CASRRTVSADTQYF
cdr3_nt: TGTGCCAGCAGGCGAACGGTGTCCGCAGATACGCAGTATTTT
clone_size: NA
cdr3_length: 14
j_call: TRBJ2-3
d_call: NA
v_call: TRBV7-3

cdr3_aa: CASSYRRTTGNTIYF
cdr3_nt: TGTGCCAGCAGTTACCGACGGACAACTGGAAACACCATATATTTT
clone_size: NA
cdr3_length: 15
j_call: TRBJ1-3
d_call: NA
v_call: TRBV6-5

cdr3_aa: CASSPPSWVGKEAFF
cdr3_nt: TGTGCCAGCAGCCCCCCGTCATGGGTCGGCAAAGAAGCTTTCTTT
clone_size: NA
cdr3_length: 15
j_call: TRBJ1-1
d_call: NA
v_call: TRBV5-6

cdr3_aa: CASRRRTGENEKLFF
cdr3_nt: TGTGCCAGCAGACGCAGGACAGGGGAAAATGAAAAACTGTTTTTT
clone_size: NA
cdr3_length: 15
j_call: TRBJ1-4
d_call: TRBD1
v_call: TRBV27

cdr3_aa: CASSQGGTGFLYEQYF
cdr3_nt: TGTGCCAGCAGCCAAGGAGGGACAGGGTTCCTCTACGAGCAGTACTTC
clone_size: NA
cdr3_length: 16
j_call: TRBJ2-7
d_call: TRBD1
v_call: TRBV3-1/TRBV3-2

cdr3_aa: CAEGGISSWNTGELFF
cdr3_nt: TGTGCCGAGGGCGGAATCTCGTCATGGAACACCGGGGAGCTGTTTTTT
clone_size: NA
cdr3_length: 16
j_call: TRBJ2-2
d_call: NA
v_call: TRBV7-2

cdr3_aa: CASSQVFDRAGDEHRGAVF
cdr3_nt: TGTGCCAGCAGCCAAGTTTTCGACCGGGCAGGGGACGAACACCGGGGAGCTGTTTTT
clone_size: NA
cdr3_length: 19
j_call: TRBJ2-2
d_call: NA
v_call: TRBV14

cdr3_aa: CASSATSGRDTQYF
cdr3_nt: TGTGCCAGTAGTGCAACTAGCGGACGGGATACGCAGTATTTT
clone_size: medium-sized
cdr3_length: 14
j_call: TRBJ2-3
d_call: TRBD2
v_call: TRBV19

cdr3_aa: CASTTTRNSPLHF
cdr3_nt: TGTGCCAGCACAACCACCCGTAATTCACCCCTCCACTTT
clone_size: NA
cdr3_length: 13
j_call: TRBJ1-6
d_call: NA
v_call: TRBV21-1

cdr3_aa: CASSQGQGGVYEQYF
cdr3_nt: TGCGCCAGCAGCCAAGGGCAGGGGGGAGTATACGAGCAGTACTTC
clone_size: few
cdr3_length: 15
j_call: TRBJ2-7
d_call: NA
v_call: TRBV4-1

cdr3_aa: CASSLFGTPSEQYF
cdr3_nt: TGCGCCAGCAGTCTGTTCGGGACCCCGTCCGAGCAGTACTTC
clone_size: NA
cdr3_length: 14
j_call: TRBJ2-7
d_call: NA
v_call: TRBV10-1

cdr3_aa: CASRDAVTYEQYF
cdr3_nt: TGTGCCAGCCGGGACGCCGTAACCTACGAGCAGTACTTC
clone_size: NA
cdr3_length: 13
j_call: TRBJ2-7
d_call: NA
v_call: TRBV25-1

cdr3_aa: CASSLGGGEQFF
cdr3_nt: TGTGCCAGCAGTTTAGGTGGGGGCGAGCAGTTCTTC
clone_size: NA
cdr3_length: 12
j_call: TRBJ2-1
d_call: NA
v_call: TRBV6-2/TRBV6-3

cdr3_aa: CSVRSGLNTDTQYF
cdr3_nt: TGCAGCGTTCGTTCGGGTCTTAACACAGATACGCAGTATTTT
clone_size: NA
cdr3_length: 14
j_call: TRBJ2-3
d_call: NA
v_call: TRBV29-1

cdr3_aa: CASSLGWGHGETQYF
cdr3_nt: TGTGCCAGCAGCTTGGGATGGGGGCATGGGGAGACCCAGTACTTC
clone_size: NA
cdr3_length: 15
j_call: TRBJ2-5
d_call: NA
v_call: TRBV5-4

cdr3_aa: CASSFGGGDTQYF
cdr3_nt: TGTGCCAGCAGCTTCGGCGGGGGCGATACGCAGTATTTT
clone_size: NA
cdr3_length: 13
j_call: TRBJ2-3
d_call: NA
v_call: TRBV7-6

cdr3_aa: CASSLAVTGGGETQYF
cdr3_nt: TGTGCCAGCAGCTTAGCTGTGACAGGGGGCGGGGAGACCCAGTACTTC
clone_size: NA
cdr3_length: 16
j_call: TRBJ2-5
d_call: TRBD1
v_call: TRBV7-6

cdr3_aa: CASTTGRTGELFF
cdr3_nt: TGTGCCAGCACGACAGGGCGGACCGGGGAGCTGTTTTTT
clone_size: NA
cdr3_length: 13
j_call: TRBJ2-2
d_call: TRBD1
v_call: TRBV2

cdr3_aa: CASSHLTMGSTGELFF
cdr3_nt: TGTGCCAGCAGTCACCTCACTATGGGATCCACCGGGGAGCTGTTTTTT
clone_size: NA
cdr3_length: 16
j_call: TRBJ2-2
d_call: NA
v_call: TRBV5-4

cdr3_aa: CASSPRLGLEQFF
cdr3_nt: TGTGCCAGCAGCCCCAGACTAGGACTTGAGCAGTTCTTC
clone_size: once
cdr3_length: 13
j_call: TRBJ2-1
d_call: NA
v_call: TRBV11-3

cdr3_aa: CASSLGLAGTDTQYF
cdr3_nt: TGCGCCAGCAGCTTGGGACTAGCGGGGACAGATACGCAGTATTTT
clone_size: NA
cdr3_length: 15
j_call: TRBJ2-3
d_call: TRBD2
v_call: TRBV5-1

cdr3_aa: CASSPAGGANVLTF
cdr3_nt: TGTGCCAGCTCCCCGGCGGGGGGGGCCAACGTCCTGACTTTC
clone_size: NA
cdr3_length: 14
j_call: TRBJ2-6
d_call: NA
v_call: TRBV7-6